The 6 T cell receptor beta chains below come from one sample, sequenced in a study of response to subunit inactivated influenza vaccine. TCRdb called the RT-PCR reads again in MiXCR, with one record for every CDR3 protein. The data contain 400,000 to 650,000 distinct CDR3 sequences, approximately 7.3% of them singletons. The input for sequencing was PBMCs from blood, taken less than 30 months after vaccination. The receptors here all came from a man in his fifties or sixties who received an inactivated influenza vaccine.

This clonotype came up many times. The V and J genes are TRBV12-3 or TRBV12-4 and TRBJ1-6; D uncertain. V dropped 1 base and J dropped 6 bases, with 7 bases sitting between them. CDR3 length equals 14 residues. CDR3 coding DNA: TGTGCCAGCAGTTTAGGGGCCGTTAATTCACCCCTCCACTTT. Amino acid sequence: CASSLGAVNSPLHF.

In this sample, this clonotype turned up a few times. V is TRBV6-2 or TRBV6-3 and J is TRBJ1-1; TRBD1 agrees at 7 bases. Germline lookup yields CDR1 MNHEY and CDR2 SVGEGT. The CDR3 extends over 14 amino acids. The V and J ends lost 7 bases and 3 bases, in that order; junction bases with no gene match: 8. As DNA, the CDR3 is TGTGCCAGCACCGAGGGACAGTTTTACACTGAAGCTTTCTTT. It is translated as CASTEGQFYTEAFF.

This clonotype has a count of ten or more. This chain uses TRBV4-3 with TRBJ2-2, with D possibly matching TRBD2 (6 bases). The CDR3 totals 14 residues. Germline V gives CDR1 LGHNA, CDR2 YSLEER. V lost 5 bases and J lost 3, with 10 bases in between. The CDR3 sequence: CASSAGRYTGELFF. The CDR3 DNA sequence: TGCGCCAGCAGCGCAGGGAGGTACACCGGGGAGCTGTTTTTT.

This clonotype turned up a few times. V and J are TRBV14 and TRBJ2-5; either TRBD1 or TRBD2 may supply D (5 bases each). Germline V gene lookup returns CDR1 SGHDN and CDR2 FVKESK. Trimming shortened V by 0 bases and J by 5 bases, and 13 bases separated the two germline ends. This CDR3 is 15 amino acids long. The CDR3 here is CASSQEGRTWETQYF. In nucleotides, the CDR3 is TGTGCCAGCAGCCAAGAGGGACGGACTTGGGAGACCCAGTACTTC.

This clonotype was seen ten or more times. This chain connects TRBV15 to TRBJ1-6, with a tentative D call TRBD1 (6 bases). CDR3 length equals 16 residues. V lost 6 bases, J lost 0 bases, and 12 bases lay in between. Germline lookup yields CDR1 LNHNV and CDR2 YYDKDF (reference sequence). The CDR3 sequence: CATSTGRSSYNSPLHF. The DNA for the CDR3 is TGTGCCACCAGTACAGGGCGCAGCTCCTATAATTCACCCCTCCACTTT.

This clonotype was detected only a few times. The chain joins TRBV20-1 to TRBJ2-1, with D perhaps TRBD1 (5 bases). The CDR3 extends over 14 amino acids. The ends were cut back, 0 bases at V and 7 bases at J, with 13 bases in the middle. The germline CDR1 and CDR2 sequences are DFQATT and SNEGSKA (reference sequence). The CDR3 protein is CSARDQGSGNEQFF. Written as DNA, the CDR3 is TGCAGTGCTAGAGATCAGGGCAGTGGGAATGAGCAGTTCTTC.